This T cell receptor (beta chain) was obtained from a study of blood T cell repertoires in COVID-19. The table came from immunoSEQ multiplex PCR; TCRdb's copy has only in-frame clones and leaves some out. The profile shows 360,000 or so clones, nearly 90% of them singletons. CDR3 length equals 17 residues. The germline gives CDR1 SEHNR, CDR2 FQNEAQ (reference sequence). The trim removed 6 bases at V and 5 bases at J, leaving 10 bases unmatched. This chain uses TRBV7-9 with TRBJ1-6; 10 nucleotides agree with TRBD1. The origin of this receptor is a woman in her twenties or thirties who had recovered from COVID-19. Sequencing used PBMCs or T cells enriched from blood (not recorded which). CDR3 protein: CASRSPRGTGDNSPLHF. Here the CDR3 DNA reads TGTGCCAGCAGATCTCCCCGGGGGACAGGGGATAATTCACCCCTCCACTTT.